Sequencing of this TCR beta chain was carried out in a study of cytomegalovirus exposure and HLA in healthy donors. The CDR3 spans 15 residues. The V end was cut by 5 bases, the J end by 4 bases, with 15 bases between. CDR1 and CDR2 (germline): LNHDA, SQIVND (reference sequence). The approximately 120-subject validation cohort, separate from the approximately 670-subject first cohort, included the donors. About this clone: Its antigen is unknown.

The data were produced by immunoSEQ multiplex PCR, yet TCRdb's version contains in-frame clones alone and is incomplete. Among about 200,000 clones listed, 87% were seen once. General observations from the study: According to reports, the classifier identified cytomegalovirus status with high specificity and sensitivity. According to a subsequent analysis, TCR clusters identified in the first cohort showed a tendency to co-occur across the 120 validation repertoires.

The receptor was derived from a woman younger than 30 in good health and CMV-seropositive. The sample comprised PBMCs. J is TRBJ1-5 and V is TRBV19, with D unclear. The DNA of the CDR3 is TGTGCCAGTAGTCTAATTGTTGGCGGGAATCAGCCCCAGCATTTT. Translating gives CASSLIVGGNQPQHF.